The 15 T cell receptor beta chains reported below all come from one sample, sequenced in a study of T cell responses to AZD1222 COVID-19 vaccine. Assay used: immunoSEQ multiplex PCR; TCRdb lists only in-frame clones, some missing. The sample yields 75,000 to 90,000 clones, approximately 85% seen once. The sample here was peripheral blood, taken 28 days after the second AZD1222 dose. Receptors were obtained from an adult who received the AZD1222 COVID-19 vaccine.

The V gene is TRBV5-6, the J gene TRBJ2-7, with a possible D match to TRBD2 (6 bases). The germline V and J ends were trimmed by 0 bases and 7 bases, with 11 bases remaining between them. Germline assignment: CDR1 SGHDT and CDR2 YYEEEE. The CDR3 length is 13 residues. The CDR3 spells CASSLGRAGEQYF. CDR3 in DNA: TGTGCCAGCAGCTTGGGCAGGGCGGGGGAGCAGTACTTC. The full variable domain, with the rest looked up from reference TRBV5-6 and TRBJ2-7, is DAGVTQSPTHLIKTRGQQVTLRCSPKSGHDTVSWYQQALGQGPQFIFQYYEEEERQRGNFPDRFSGHQFPNYSSELNVNALLLGDSALYLCASSLGRAGEQYFGPGTRLTVT.

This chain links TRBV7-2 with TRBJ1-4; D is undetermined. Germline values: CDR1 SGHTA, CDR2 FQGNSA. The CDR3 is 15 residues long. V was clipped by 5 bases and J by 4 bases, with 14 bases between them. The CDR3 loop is CASSASEGLNEKLFF. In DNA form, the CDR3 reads TGTGCCAGCAGCGCCTCGGAAGGCCTTAATGAAAAACTGTTTTTT.

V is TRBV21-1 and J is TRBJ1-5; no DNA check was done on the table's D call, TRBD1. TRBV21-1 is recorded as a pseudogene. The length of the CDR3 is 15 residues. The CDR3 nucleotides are TGTGCCAGCAACCAACAGGTATATAGCAATCAGCCCCAGCATTTT. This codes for CASNQQVYSNQPQHF.

The DNA of the CDR3 is TGTGCCAGCAGCCCCCTAGCGGGATCCACGGTGACTGGGGCCAACGTCCTGACTTTC. Protein sequence: CASSPLAGSTVTGANVLTF. The chain is built from TRBV5-8 and TRBJ2-6; 9 bases line up with TRBD2. J lost 2 bases, V lost 4 bases, and 13 bases had no gene match. Germline V gene data show CDR1 as SGHTS and CDR2 as YDEGEE. This CDR3 is 19 amino acids long.

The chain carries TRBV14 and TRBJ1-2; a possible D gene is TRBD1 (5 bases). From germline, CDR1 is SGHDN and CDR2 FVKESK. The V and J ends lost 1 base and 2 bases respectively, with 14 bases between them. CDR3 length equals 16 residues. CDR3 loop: CASSQVERDGNYGYTF. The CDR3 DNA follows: TGTGCCAGCAGCCAAGTAGAAAGGGACGGAAACTATGGCTACACCTTC.

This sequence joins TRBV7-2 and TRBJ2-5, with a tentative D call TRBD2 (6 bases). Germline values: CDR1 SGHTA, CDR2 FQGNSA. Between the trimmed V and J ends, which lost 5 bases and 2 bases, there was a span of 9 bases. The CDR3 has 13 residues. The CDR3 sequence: CASSGDFQETQYF. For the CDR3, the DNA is TGTGCCAGCAGCGGGGACTTTCAAGAGACCCAGTACTTC.

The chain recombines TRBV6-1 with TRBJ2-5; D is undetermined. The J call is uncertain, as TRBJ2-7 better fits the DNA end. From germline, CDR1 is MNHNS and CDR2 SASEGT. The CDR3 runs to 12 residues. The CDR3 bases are TGTGCCAGCAGTGAAGATTTCTACGAGCAGTACTTC. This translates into CASSEDFYEQYF.

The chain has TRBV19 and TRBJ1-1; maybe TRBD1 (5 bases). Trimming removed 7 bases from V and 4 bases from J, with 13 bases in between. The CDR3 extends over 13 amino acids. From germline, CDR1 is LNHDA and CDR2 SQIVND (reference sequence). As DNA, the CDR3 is TGTGCCAGTACTCCACAGAGGGGCACTGAAGCTTTCTTT. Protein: CASTPQRGTEAFF.

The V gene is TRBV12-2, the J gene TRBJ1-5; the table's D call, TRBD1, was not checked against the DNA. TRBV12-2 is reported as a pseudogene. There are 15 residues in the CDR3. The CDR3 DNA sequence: TGTGCAAGTCGCTTCCCGGACAGGAGGCCTCAGCCCCAGCATTTT. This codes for CASRFPDRRPQPQHF.

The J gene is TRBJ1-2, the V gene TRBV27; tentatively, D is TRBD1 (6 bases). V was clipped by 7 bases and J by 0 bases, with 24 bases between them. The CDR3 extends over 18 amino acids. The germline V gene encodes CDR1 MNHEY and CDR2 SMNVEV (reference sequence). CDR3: CASTPRLYRALANYGYTF. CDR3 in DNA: TGTGCCAGCACGCCGAGACTTTACAGGGCTTTAGCTAACTATGGCTACACCTTC.

CDR3 nucleotides: TGTGCTAGTGGTTTGGTACAAGCGGGAGTGTACGAGCAGTACTTC. It translates to CASGLVQAGVYEQYF. The chain combines TRBV12-5 with TRBJ2-7; TRBD2 aligns across 8 bases. CDR1 is LGHNT and CDR2 is FRNRAP in the germline V gene. With V trimmed by 0 bases and J by 4 bases, 5 bases remained unmatched. This CDR3 is built from 15 residues.

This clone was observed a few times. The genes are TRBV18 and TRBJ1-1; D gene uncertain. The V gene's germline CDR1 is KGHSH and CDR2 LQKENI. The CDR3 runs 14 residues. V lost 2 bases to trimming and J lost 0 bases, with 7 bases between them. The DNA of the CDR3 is TGTGCCAGCTCACCAGCAATTATGAACACTGAAGCTTTCTTT. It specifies CASSPAIMNTEAFF.

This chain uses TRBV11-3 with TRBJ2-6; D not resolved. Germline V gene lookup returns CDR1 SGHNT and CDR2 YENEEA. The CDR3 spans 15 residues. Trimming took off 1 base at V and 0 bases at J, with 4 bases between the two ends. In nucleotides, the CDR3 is TGTGCCAGCAGCTTAGGGGGCTCTGGGGCCAACGTCCTGACTTTC. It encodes CASSLGGSGANVLTF.

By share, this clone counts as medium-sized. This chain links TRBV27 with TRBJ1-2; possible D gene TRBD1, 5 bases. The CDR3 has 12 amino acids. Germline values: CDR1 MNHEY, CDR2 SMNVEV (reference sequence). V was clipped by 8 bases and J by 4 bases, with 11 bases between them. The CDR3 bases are TGTGCCAGCGGGACCGATATCTATGGCTACACCTTC. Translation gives CASGTDIYGYTF.

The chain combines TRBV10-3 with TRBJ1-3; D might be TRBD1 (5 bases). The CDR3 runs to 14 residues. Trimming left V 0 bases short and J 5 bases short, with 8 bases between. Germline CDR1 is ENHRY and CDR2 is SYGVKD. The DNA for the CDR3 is TGTGCCATCAGTGAGTCGACAGACCGAAACACCATATATTTT. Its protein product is CAISESTDRNTIYF.